The 5 T cell receptor beta chains listed next were all sequenced from one sample in a study of T cell repertoires in cytomegalovirus infection. MiXCR, applied by TCRdb to the reads, yields one record per CDR3 protein. Among about 310,000 distinct CDR3 sequences listed, just under 25% were seen once. Their recognized antigens are unknown. The sequenced sample was cultured PBMCs, obtained from culture after CMV antigen stimulation. The receptors come from a human donor in good health (CMV status not recorded). Some clones in this sample may be carry-over from other donors' samples.

The rearrangement uses TRBV2 and TRBJ2-1; 12 bases align to TRBD2. CDR1 and CDR2 (germline): SNHLY, FYNNEI. With 7 bases clipped from V and 0 bases from J, the junction kept 10 bases outside the gene matches. This CDR3 is built from 18 residues. This CDR3 is CASTFRTSGKSSYNEQFF. Written as DNA, the CDR3 is TGTGCCAGCACTTTCCGGACTAGCGGGAAGAGCTCCTACAATGAGCAGTTCTTC.

As to this clonotype: Germline and junction disagree at one end, which may indicate a read error. This chain uses TRBV6-6 with TRBJ2-2; 9 bases fit TRBD1. Germline values: CDR1 MNHNY, CDR2 SVGAGI (reference sequence). The CDR3 length is 15 residues. Here the CDR3 reads CASSAGQGNTRELFF. CDR3 nucleotides: TGTGCCAGCAGTGCTGGACAGGGGAACACCAGGGAGCTGTTTTTT.

There are many counts of this clonotype. This rearrangement joins TRBV12-3 or TRBV12-4 to TRBJ2-7; 10 bases match TRBD2. The CDR3 has 16 amino acids. After removal of 0 bases from V and 4 bases from J, the junction contained 6 bases not matched to a gene. In DNA, the CDR3 is TGTGCCAGCAGTTTAGCCCTAGCGGGAGCGGCTTACGAGCAGTACGTC. Its protein product is CASSLALAGAAYEQYV.

The rearrangement links TRBV18 to TRBJ1-5; D ambiguous. The CDR3 is made up of 14 amino acids. The germline V gene has CDR1 KGHSH and CDR2 LQKENI. Trimming left V 4 bases short and J 5 bases short, with 12 bases between. In DNA, the CDR3 is TGTGCCAGCTCACTCCAGCGGGTAGATCAGCCCCAGCATTTT. Translation gives CASSLQRVDQPQHF.

This clonotype has ten or more counts. The V and J genes are TRBV7-2 and TRBJ1-2; the D is unclear. The CDR3 is made up of 13 amino acids. CDR1 SGHTA and CDR2 FQGNSA come from the germline V gene. Trimming stripped 5 bases from V and 8 bases from J, with 15 bases between. In nucleotides, the CDR3 is TGTGCCAGCAGCCCCCTGGCCGCTTCGGGCTACACCTTC. Protein sequence: CASSPLAASGYTF.